Listed below are T cell receptor beta chains from one sample, sequenced in a study of T cell responses to AZD1222 COVID-19 vaccine. The method was immunoSEQ multiplex PCR; TCRdb's version includes in-frame clones alone and lacks a portion of them. Of roughly 140,000 clones in the sample, over 75% were seen once. The starting material was peripheral blood, obtained on day 0 of AZD1222 vaccination. These receptors were taken from an adult in good health. CDR3s include the opening cysteine and the closing phenylalanine or tryptophan. The D gene is left open where the match is weak. Clone size is stated in some rows and not others, as once, few, many or a class when expanded.

clone size	V gene	D gene	J gene	CDR3 protein	CDR3 DNA
NA	TRBV6-6	NA	TRBJ1-5	CASRPGRNNQPQHF	TGTGCCAGCAGACCAGGACGGAACAATCAGCCCCAGCATTTT
NA	TRBV6-2/TRBV6-3	TRBD1	TRBJ2-7	CASSYALDRGLSYEQYF	TGTGCCAGCAGTTACGCCTTGGACAGGGGGCTTTCCTACGAGCAGTACTTC
NA	TRBV7-9	NA	TRBJ2-7	CASSLTGDFYEQYF	TGTGCCAGCAGCTTAACCGGGGACTTCTACGAGCAGTACTTC
few	TRBV9	TRBD1	TRBJ2-1	CASSVGGGSDNEQFF	TGTGCCAGCAGCGTAGGAGGGGGCTCCGACAATGAGCAGTTCTTC
NA	TRBV18	NA	TRBJ1-1	CASSLQSYTDTEAFF	TGTGCCAGCTCACTACAGTCATATACTGACACTGAAGCTTTCTTT
NA	TRBV25-1	NA	TRBJ1-2	CASRAAGYGYTF	TGTGCCAGCAGGGCCGCGGGCTATGGCTACACCTTC
NA	TRBV7-8	TRBD1	TRBJ1-4	CASSPTGGGTNEKLFF	TGTGCCAGCAGCCCGACAGGGGGTGGTACTAATGAAAAACTGTTTTTT
NA	TRBV4-1	NA	TRBJ2-1	CASSPGPGGGNEQFF	TGCGCCAGCAGCCCAGGACCTGGGGGAGGAAATGAGCAGTTCTTC
NA	TRBV30	TRBD1	TRBJ1-6	CAWSINRGRTYNSPLHF	TGTGCCTGGAGTATAAACAGGGGGCGCACGTATAATTCACCCCTCCACTTT
NA	TRBV29-1	NA	TRBJ1-5	CSVELGRDQPQHF	TGCAGCGTTGAACTGGGGCGGGATCAGCCCCAGCATTTT
NA	TRBV5-8	NA	TRBJ2-3	CASSFSSLYTDTQYF	TGTGCCAGCAGCTTCTCTAGCCTATACACAGATACGCAGTATTTT
NA	TRBV27	NA	TRBJ1-1	CASTDLGTDQGRTEAFF	TGTGCCAGCACCGATTTGGGTACAGACCAGGGAAGGACTGAAGCTTTCTTT
NA	TRBV3-1/TRBV3-2	NA	TRBJ2-3	CASSPPLGGLGDTQYF	TGTGCCAGCAGCCCCCCCCTCGGGGGGCTCGGAGATACGCAGTATTTT
NA	TRBV6-5	TRBD1	TRBJ1-2	CASSYQTGGFGYTF	TGTGCCAGCAGTTACCAAACAGGGGGCTTTGGCTACACCTTC
NA	TRBV12-3/TRBV12-4	NA	TRBJ1-1	CASTDGQLEAFF	TGTGCCAGCACCGATGGACAGCTTGAAGCTTTCTTT
NA	TRBV4-2	TRBD2	TRBJ2-5	CASSQERRGGSGTQYF	TGTGCCAGCAGCCAGGAAAGACGGGGGGGCAGTGGGACCCAGTACTTC
NA	TRBV24-1	NA	TRBJ2-7	CATSDPREASYEQYF	TGTGCCACCAGTGATCCGAGGGAAGCCAGTTACGAGCAGTACTTC
once	TRBV4-3	TRBD1	TRBJ1-2	CASSQMGQGFRGYTF	TGCGCCAGCAGCCAAATGGGACAGGGATTCCGGGGCTACACCTTC
NA	TRBV19	TRBD2	TRBJ2-2	CASTFSGGTGELFF	TGTGCCAGTACTTTTTCGGGGGGGACCGGGGAGCTGTTTTTT